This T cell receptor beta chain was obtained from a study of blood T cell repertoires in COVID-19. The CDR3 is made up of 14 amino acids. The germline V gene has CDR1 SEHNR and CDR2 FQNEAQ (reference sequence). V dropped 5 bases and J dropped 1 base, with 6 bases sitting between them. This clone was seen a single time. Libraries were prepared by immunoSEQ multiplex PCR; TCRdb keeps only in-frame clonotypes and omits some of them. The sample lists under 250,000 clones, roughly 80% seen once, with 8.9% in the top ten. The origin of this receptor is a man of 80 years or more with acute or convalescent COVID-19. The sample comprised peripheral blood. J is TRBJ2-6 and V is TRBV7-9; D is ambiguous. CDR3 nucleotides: TGTGCCAGCAGCCCAGCGTCTGGGGCCAACGTCCTGACTTTC. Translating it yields CASSPASGANVLTF.